Sequencing of this T cell receptor beta chain was carried out in a study of identical twins. Study-wide findings and caveats: Within monozygotic twins, out-of-frame TCR alpha sharing was underestimated by the models.

There are 14 residues in the CDR3. V shed 5 bases and J shed 8 bases, with 15 bases lying between them. The V gene's germline CDR1 is KGHSH and CDR2 LQKENI. Points on this clonotype: Its antigen remains unidentified.

Template switching introduced a universal primer site, and the cDNA bore unique molecular identifiers. From the 5' RACE reads, TCRdb called clonotypes with MiXCR, one entry per CDR3 protein. The table records 690,000 or so distinct CDR3 sequences, over 8.5% of them present only once. The same data also went into a second study, on yellow fever vaccine responses in identical twins.

This receptor was identified in a woman aged 18-29 years in good health. Sequenced: PBMCs. The V gene is TRBV18, the J gene TRBJ1-4; no firm D call. The CDR3 DNA reads TGTGCCAGCTCAGTCCGCCGCGAGCGGGAAAAACTGTTTTTT. Amino acids: CASSVRREREKLFF. Combining the CDR3 with reference TRBV18 and TRBJ1-4 gives the whole variable domain NAGVMQNPRHLVRRRGQEARLRCSPMKGHSHVYWYRQLPEEGLKFMVYLQKENIIDESGMPKERFSAEFPKEGPSILRIQQVVRGDSAAYFCASSVRREREKLFFGSGTQLSVL.